A selection of T cell receptor beta chains follows, all from one sample in a study of identical twins. TCRdb itself ran the 5' RACE reads through MiXCR, one entry per CDR3 protein. The sample includes 310,000 or so distinct CDR3 sequences, about 8.1% of them seen just once. This sample also belongs to another study, concerning yellow fever vaccine responses in identical twins.

The sample was memory (CD45RO+) T cells sorted from blood. The source of these receptors is a woman under 30 in good health. Both conserved end residues are part of each CDR3. Fields, in order: V gene, clone size, D gene, CDR3 length, J gene, CDR3 protein, CDR3 DNA. The D gene is left open where the match is weak. Not all rows give a size; the values are once, few, many and, for expanded clones, a class.

V gene: TRBV20-1
clone size: many
D gene: NA
CDR3 length: 14
J gene: TRBJ2-1
CDR3 protein: CSARIISSYNEQFF
CDR3 DNA: TGCAGTGCTAGGATCATAAGCTCCTACAATGAGCAGTTCTTC

V gene: TRBV2
clone size: NA
D gene: NA
CDR3 length: 13
J gene: TRBJ1-1
CDR3 protein: CASSEAPITEAFF
CDR3 DNA: TGTGCCAGCAGTGAAGCTCCCATCACCGAAGCTTTCTTT

V gene: TRBV21-1
clone size: NA
D gene: NA
CDR3 length: 13
J gene: TRBJ1-1
CDR3 protein: CASSNWQGTEAFF
CDR3 DNA: TGTGCCAGCAGCAACTGGCAGGGCACTGAAGCTTTCTTT

V gene: TRBV6-6
clone size: few
D gene: TRBD1
CDR3 length: 13
J gene: TRBJ1-2
CDR3 protein: CASSRGGKDGYTF
CDR3 DNA: TGTGCCAGCAGCAGGGGGGGGAAGGATGGCTACACCTTC

V gene: TRBV29-1
clone size: few
D gene: NA
CDR3 length: 13
J gene: TRBJ1-4
CDR3 protein: CSVEIATNEKLFF
CDR3 DNA: TGCAGCGTTGAAATTGCAACTAATGAAAAACTGTTTTTT

V gene: TRBV5-6
clone size: NA
D gene: NA
CDR3 length: 14
J gene: TRBJ1-1
CDR3 protein: CASSRLDKNTEAFF
CDR3 DNA: TGTGCCAGCAGCCGCCTCGACAAGAACACTGAAGCTTTCTTT

V gene: TRBV28
clone size: NA
D gene: TRBD1
CDR3 length: 15
J gene: TRBJ1-2
CDR3 protein: CASTLSPRGLYGYTF
CDR3 DNA: TGTGCCAGCACCTTAAGCCCCAGGGGGCTTTATGGCTACACCTTC

V gene: TRBV12-3/TRBV12-4
clone size: many
D gene: NA
CDR3 length: 14
J gene: TRBJ1-5
CDR3 protein: CASTSQGREQPQHF
CDR3 DNA: TGTGCCAGCACCTCACAGGGACGGGAGCAGCCCCAGCATTTT

V gene: TRBV4-2
clone size: many
D gene: TRBD2
CDR3 length: 16
J gene: TRBJ2-3
CDR3 protein: CASSRSTSGATDTQYF
CDR3 DNA: TGTGCCAGCAGCCGATCGACTAGCGGGGCCACAGATACGCAGTATTTT

V gene: TRBV2
clone size: NA
D gene: NA
CDR3 length: 16
J gene: TRBJ2-7
CDR3 protein: CASSEPRDAGYRGQYF
CDR3 DNA: TGTGCCAGCAGTGAACCTCGGGATGCTGGGTATAGAGGGCAGTACTTC

V gene: TRBV29-1
clone size: many
D gene: NA
CDR3 length: 13
J gene: TRBJ2-1
CDR3 protein: CSVVARRGNEQFF
CDR3 DNA: TGCAGCGTTGTTGCCCGACGGGGCAATGAGCAGTTCTTC

V gene: TRBV20-1
clone size: NA
D gene: NA
CDR3 length: 12
J gene: TRBJ2-5
CDR3 protein: CSAPRVGETQYF
CDR3 DNA: TGCAGTGCTCCCAGGGTGGGGGAGACCCAGTACTTC

V gene: TRBV20-1
clone size: many
D gene: TRBD1
CDR3 length: 13
J gene: TRBJ1-4
CDR3 protein: CSAQGGTNEKLFF
CDR3 DNA: TGCAGTGCCCAGGGGGGGACTAATGAAAAACTGTTTTTT

V gene: TRBV5-5
clone size: many
D gene: NA
CDR3 length: 15
J gene: TRBJ2-2
CDR3 protein: CASSVGGVGTGELFF
CDR3 DNA: TGTGCCAGCAGCGTAGGGGGAGTGGGCACCGGGGAGCTGTTTTTT

V gene: TRBV12-3/TRBV12-4
clone size: many
D gene: TRBD1
CDR3 length: 16
J gene: TRBJ1-5
CDR3 protein: CASSGGQGESNQPQHF
CDR3 DNA: TGTGCCAGCAGTGGGGGTCAGGGGGAAAGCAATCAGCCCCAGCATTTT

V gene: TRBV5-1
clone size: many
D gene: NA
CDR3 length: 15
J gene: TRBJ2-2
CDR3 protein: CASSLGQQNTGELFF
CDR3 DNA: TGCGCCAGCAGCTTAGGACAGCAGAACACCGGGGAGCTGTTTTTT

V gene: TRBV20-1
clone size: once
D gene: NA
CDR3 length: 15
J gene: TRBJ1-5
CDR3 protein: CSARDRKGDNQPQHF
CDR3 DNA: TGCAGTGCTAGAGATCGGAAGGGGGACAATCAGCCCCAGCATTTT

V gene: TRBV9
clone size: many
D gene: NA
CDR3 length: 17
J gene: TRBJ2-7
CDR3 protein: CASSAGPNSGFSYEQYF
CDR3 DNA: TGTGCCAGCAGCGCCGGGCCTAACAGCGGGTTCTCCTACGAGCAGTACTTC

V gene: TRBV6-1
clone size: NA
D gene: NA
CDR3 length: 15
J gene: TRBJ2-2
CDR3 protein: CASSDGAGVTGELFF
CDR3 DNA: TGTGCCAGCAGTGATGGGGCAGGGGTTACCGGGGAGCTGTTTTTT

V gene: TRBV2
clone size: NA
D gene: NA
CDR3 length: 13
J gene: TRBJ2-5
CDR3 protein: CASSESTEETQYF
CDR3 DNA: TGTGCCAGCAGTGAATCGACAGAAGAGACCCAGTACTTC

V gene: TRBV7-2
clone size: many
D gene: TRBD1
CDR3 length: 14
J gene: TRBJ1-1
CDR3 protein: CASSSKRTGIEAFF
CDR3 DNA: TGTGCCAGCAGCTCCAAAAGGACAGGGATCGAAGCTTTCTTT

V gene: TRBV11-3
clone size: few
D gene: NA
CDR3 length: 14
J gene: TRBJ2-3
CDR3 protein: CASSLDSPTDTQYF
CDR3 DNA: TGTGCCAGCAGCTTAGATTCCCCCACAGATACGCAGTATTTT

V gene: TRBV9
clone size: NA
D gene: NA
CDR3 length: 14
J gene: TRBJ2-1
CDR3 protein: CASSVEALSNEQFF
CDR3 DNA: TGTGCCAGCAGCGTAGAGGCGTTGTCTAATGAGCAGTTCTTC

V gene: TRBV3-1
clone size: NA
D gene: NA
CDR3 length: 14
J gene: TRBJ2-3
CDR3 protein: CASSRGGAADTQYF
CDR3 DNA: TGTGCCAGCAGCCGAGGGGGGGCCGCAGATACGCAGTATTTT

V gene: TRBV14
clone size: many
D gene: NA
CDR3 length: 14
J gene: TRBJ2-3
CDR3 protein: CASSPLSLADTQYF
CDR3 DNA: TGTGCCAGCAGCCCCTTATCCCTCGCAGATACGCAGTATTTT

V gene: TRBV10-2
clone size: few
D gene: TRBD2
CDR3 length: 16
J gene: TRBJ2-5
CDR3 protein: CASSGPVAGGPETQYF
CDR3 DNA: TGCGCCAGCAGTGGACCGGTAGCGGGGGGCCCGGAGACCCAGTACTTC

V gene: TRBV20-1
clone size: few
D gene: NA
CDR3 length: 12
J gene: TRBJ1-1
CDR3 protein: CSAARGGDRAFF
CDR3 DNA: TGCAGTGCCGCTCGTGGGGGGGATCGGGCTTTCTTT

V gene: TRBV28
clone size: few
D gene: NA
CDR3 length: 12
J gene: TRBJ2-7
CDR3 protein: CAISRGLLEQYF
CDR3 DNA: TGTGCCATTAGCCGGGGGTTGCTCGAGCAGTACTTC

V gene: TRBV18
clone size: few
D gene: NA
CDR3 length: 15
J gene: TRBJ2-1
CDR3 protein: CASSPSGIIYNEQFF
CDR3 DNA: TGTGCCAGCTCACCATCAGGGATCATCTACAATGAGCAGTTCTTC

V gene: TRBV5-1
clone size: many
D gene: NA
CDR3 length: 14
J gene: TRBJ2-1
CDR3 protein: CASSRAGSYNEQFF
CDR3 DNA: TGCGCCAGCTCCCGGGCAGGGAGTTACAATGAGCAGTTCTTC

V gene: TRBV6-1
clone size: NA
D gene: NA
CDR3 length: 13
J gene: TRBJ2-5
CDR3 protein: CASSLSGKETQYF
CDR3 DNA: TGTGCCAGCAGCTTAAGCGGAAAAGAGACCCAGTACTTC

V gene: TRBV15
clone size: few
D gene: NA
CDR3 length: 16
J gene: TRBJ2-2
CDR3 protein: CATSRDAPTNTGELFF
CDR3 DNA: TGTGCCACCAGCAGAGATGCCCCTACGAACACCGGGGAGCTGTTTTTT

V gene: TRBV12-3/TRBV12-4
clone size: many
D gene: TRBD1
CDR3 length: 16
J gene: TRBJ2-5
CDR3 protein: CASSPWFDRAPGTQYF
CDR3 DNA: TGTGCCAGCAGTCCTTGGTTCGACAGGGCCCCCGGGACCCAGTACTTC

V gene: TRBV4-1
clone size: few
D gene: TRBD2
CDR3 length: 16
J gene: TRBJ2-5
CDR3 protein: CASSQDLSGTSGVKYF
CDR3 DNA: TGCGCCAGCAGCCAAGATCTATCCGGGACTAGCGGCGTGAAGTACTTC

V gene: TRBV29-1
clone size: many
D gene: NA
CDR3 length: 15
J gene: TRBJ2-2
CDR3 protein: CSVTPYLENTGELFF
CDR3 DNA: TGCAGCGTGACCCCCTATCTAGAAAACACCGGGGAGCTGTTTTTT

V gene: TRBV20-1
clone size: NA
D gene: TRBD2
CDR3 length: 18
J gene: TRBJ2-3
CDR3 protein: CSAIGLAGGPSREDTQYF
CDR3 DNA: TGCAGTGCAATCGGACTAGCGGGGGGGCCCTCCCGGGAAGATACGCAGTATTTT

V gene: TRBV19
clone size: NA
D gene: TRBD2
CDR3 length: 14
J gene: TRBJ2-1
CDR3 protein: CASSILAGGYEQFF
CDR3 DNA: TGTGCCAGTAGTATACTAGCGGGAGGGTATGAGCAGTTCTTC

V gene: TRBV3-1
clone size: many
D gene: NA
CDR3 length: 17
J gene: TRBJ2-1
CDR3 protein: CASSQDALAPPYNEQFF
CDR3 DNA: TGTGCCAGCAGCCAAGATGCGCTAGCCCCCCCCTACAATGAGCAGTTCTTC

V gene: TRBV6-1
clone size: many
D gene: TRBD1
CDR3 length: 13
J gene: TRBJ1-2
CDR3 protein: CASRGTGSYGYTF
CDR3 DNA: TGTGCCAGCCGCGGGACAGGGTCCTATGGCTACACCTTC

V gene: TRBV24-1
clone size: many
D gene: NA
CDR3 length: 15
J gene: TRBJ2-2
CDR3 protein: CATSDKTRDTGELFF
CDR3 DNA: TGTGCCACCAGTGATAAGACTAGGGACACCGGGGAGCTGTTTTTT

V gene: TRBV11-3
clone size: NA
D gene: TRBD2
CDR3 length: 15
J gene: TRBJ2-1
CDR3 protein: CASGLAGGSYNEQFF
CDR3 DNA: TGTGCCAGTGGACTAGCGGGAGGTTCCTACAATGAGCAGTTCTTC

V gene: TRBV6-1
clone size: few
D gene: NA
CDR3 length: 16
J gene: TRBJ2-1
CDR3 protein: CASSRSAGSNVNEQFF
CDR3 DNA: TGTGCCAGCAGCCGATCCGCGGGATCCAACGTCAATGAGCAGTTCTTC

V gene: TRBV25-1
clone size: NA
D gene: NA
CDR3 length: 16
J gene: TRBJ2-1
CDR3 protein: CASSDPTLGLFNQQFF
CDR3 DNA: TGTGCCAGCAGTGATCCCACTCTCGGACTATTCAATCAGCAGTTCTTC

V gene: TRBV5-1
clone size: NA
D gene: NA
CDR3 length: 15
J gene: TRBJ1-4
CDR3 protein: CASSLQGQGHEKLFF
CDR3 DNA: TGCGCCAGCAGCTTACAGGGTCAGGGTCATGAAAAACTGTTTTTT

V gene: TRBV20-1
clone size: NA
D gene: TRBD2
CDR3 length: 15
J gene: TRBJ2-2
CDR3 protein: CRWIGLAANTGELFF
CDR3 DNA: TGCAGGTGGATTGGACTAGCGGCGAACACCGGGGAGCTGTTTTTT

V gene: TRBV12-5
clone size: many
D gene: TRBD2
CDR3 length: 15
J gene: TRBJ2-1
CDR3 protein: CASAPPTSGYNEQFF
CDR3 DNA: TGTGCTAGTGCCCCACCGACTAGCGGGTACAATGAGCAGTTCTTC

V gene: TRBV6-5
clone size: many
D gene: NA
CDR3 length: 11
J gene: TRBJ2-2
CDR3 protein: CASRTTGELFF
CDR3 DNA: TGTGCCAGCCGGACCACCGGGGAGCTGTTTTTT

V gene: TRBV11-1
clone size: few
D gene: TRBD1
CDR3 length: 18
J gene: TRBJ2-5
CDR3 protein: CASSLGFSGRGQQETQYF
CDR3 DNA: TGTGCCAGCAGCTTAGGGTTTAGCGGCAGGGGGCAACAAGAGACCCAGTACTTC

V gene: TRBV6-1
clone size: NA
D gene: NA
CDR3 length: 14
J gene: TRBJ1-2
CDR3 protein: CASSPRSGIYGYTF
CDR3 DNA: TGTGCCAGCAGTCCGCGGTCGGGGATTTATGGCTACACCTTC

V gene: TRBV12-3/TRBV12-4
clone size: NA
D gene: NA
CDR3 length: 14
J gene: TRBJ1-2
CDR3 protein: CASSLAGRQPGYTF
CDR3 DNA: TGTGCCAGCAGTTTAGCGGGTCGGCAGCCGGGCTACACCTTC

V gene: TRBV4-2
clone size: many
D gene: TRBD1
CDR3 length: 16
J gene: TRBJ2-7
CDR3 protein: CASSQVSKGQSYEQYF
CDR3 DNA: TGTGCCAGCAGCCAAGTTTCAAAGGGACAGTCCTACGAGCAGTACTTC

V gene: TRBV10-3
clone size: many
D gene: TRBD1
CDR3 length: 15
J gene: TRBJ1-2
CDR3 protein: CAITDSLGTAYGYTF
CDR3 DNA: TGTGCCATCACTGATTCCCTTGGGACAGCCTATGGCTACACCTTC

V gene: TRBV25-1
clone size: NA
D gene: NA
CDR3 length: 13
J gene: TRBJ2-1
CDR3 protein: CASSESEMNEQFF
CDR3 DNA: TGTGCCAGCAGTGAATCGGAGATGAATGAGCAGTTCTTC

V gene: TRBV2
clone size: once
D gene: TRBD2
CDR3 length: 14
J gene: TRBJ2-7
CDR3 protein: CASRTSGSSHEQYF
CDR3 DNA: TGTGCCAGCAGGACTAGCGGGAGTTCCCACGAGCAGTACTTC

V gene: TRBV3-1
clone size: few
D gene: NA
CDR3 length: 13
J gene: TRBJ2-3
CDR3 protein: CASSPSKRNTQYF
CDR3 DNA: TGTGCCAGCAGCCCTTCGAAGCGGAATACGCAGTATTTT

V gene: TRBV7-7
clone size: few
D gene: NA
CDR3 length: 14
J gene: TRBJ2-5
CDR3 protein: CASSLNVREETQYF
CDR3 DNA: TGTGCCAGCAGCTTAAACGTCAGGGAAGAGACCCAGTACTTC

V gene: TRBV29-1
clone size: many
D gene: NA
CDR3 length: 13
J gene: TRBJ1-2
CDR3 protein: CSVVGQSKSGYTF
CDR3 DNA: TGCAGCGTTGTAGGACAGTCGAAGTCTGGCTACACCTTC

V gene: TRBV5-1
clone size: many
D gene: NA
CDR3 length: 14
J gene: TRBJ1-1
CDR3 protein: CASSADTLNTEAFF
CDR3 DNA: TGCGCCAGCAGCGCTGACACCTTGAACACTGAAGCTTTCTTT

V gene: TRBV11-2
clone size: few
D gene: TRBD1
CDR3 length: 14
J gene: TRBJ2-1
CDR3 protein: CASSHGTVRNEQFF
CDR3 DNA: TGTGCCAGCAGCCATGGGACAGTCAGGAATGAGCAGTTCTTC

V gene: TRBV7-2
clone size: many
D gene: NA
CDR3 length: 13
J gene: TRBJ1-2
CDR3 protein: CASSKQGTDGYTF
CDR3 DNA: TGTGCCAGCAGCAAACAGGGTACGGATGGCTACACCTTC